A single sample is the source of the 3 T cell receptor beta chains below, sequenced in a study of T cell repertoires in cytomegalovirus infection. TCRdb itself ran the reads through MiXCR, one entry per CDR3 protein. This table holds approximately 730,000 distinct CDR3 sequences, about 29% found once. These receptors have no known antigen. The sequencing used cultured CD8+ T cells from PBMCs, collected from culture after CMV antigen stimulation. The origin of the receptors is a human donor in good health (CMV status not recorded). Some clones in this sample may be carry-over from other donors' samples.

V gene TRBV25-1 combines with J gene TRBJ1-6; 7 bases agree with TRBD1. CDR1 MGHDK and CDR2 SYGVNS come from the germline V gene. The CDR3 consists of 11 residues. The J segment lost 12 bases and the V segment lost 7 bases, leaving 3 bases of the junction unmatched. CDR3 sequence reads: CASTAGGPLHF. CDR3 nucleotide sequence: TGTGCCAGCACCGCAGGGGGACCCCTCCACTTT.

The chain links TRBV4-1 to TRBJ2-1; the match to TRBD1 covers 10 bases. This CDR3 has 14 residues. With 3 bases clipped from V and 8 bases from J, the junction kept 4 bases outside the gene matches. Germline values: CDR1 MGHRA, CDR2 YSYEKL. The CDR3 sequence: CASSHGQGGDEQFF. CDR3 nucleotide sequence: TGCGCCAGCAGCCACGGACAGGGGGGAGATGAGCAGTTCTTC.

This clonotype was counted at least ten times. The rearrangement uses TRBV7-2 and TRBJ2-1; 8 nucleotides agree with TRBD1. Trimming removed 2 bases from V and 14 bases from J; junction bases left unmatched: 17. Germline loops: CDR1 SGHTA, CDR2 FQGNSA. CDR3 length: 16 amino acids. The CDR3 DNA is TGTGCCAGCAGCTTATATACCCCAGGGACAGGAGATTTAGAGTTCTTC. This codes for CASSLYTPGTGDLEFF.